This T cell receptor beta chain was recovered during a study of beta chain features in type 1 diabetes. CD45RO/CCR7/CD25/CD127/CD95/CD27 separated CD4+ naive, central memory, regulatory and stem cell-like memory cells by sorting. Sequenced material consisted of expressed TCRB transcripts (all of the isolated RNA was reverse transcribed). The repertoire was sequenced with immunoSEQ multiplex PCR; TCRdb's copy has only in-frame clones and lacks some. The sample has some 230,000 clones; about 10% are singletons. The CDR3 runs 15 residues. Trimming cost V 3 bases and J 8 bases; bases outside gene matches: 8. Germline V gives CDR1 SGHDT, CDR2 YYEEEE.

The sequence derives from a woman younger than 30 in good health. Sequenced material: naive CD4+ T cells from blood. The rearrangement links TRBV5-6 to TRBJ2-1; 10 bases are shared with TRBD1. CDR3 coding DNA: TGTGCCAGCAGCTACCGGACAGGGGGGGTGGATGAGCAGTTCTTC. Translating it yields CASSYRTGGVDEQFF.